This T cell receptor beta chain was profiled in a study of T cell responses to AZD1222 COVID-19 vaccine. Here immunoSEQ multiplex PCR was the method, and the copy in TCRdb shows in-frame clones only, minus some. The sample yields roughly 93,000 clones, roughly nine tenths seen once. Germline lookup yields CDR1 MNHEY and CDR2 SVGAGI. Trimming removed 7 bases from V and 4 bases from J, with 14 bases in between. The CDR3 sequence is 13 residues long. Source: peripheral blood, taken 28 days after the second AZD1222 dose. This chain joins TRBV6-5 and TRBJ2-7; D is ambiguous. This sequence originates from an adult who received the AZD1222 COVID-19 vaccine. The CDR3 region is CASTHKTTYEQYV. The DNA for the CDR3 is TGTGCCAGCACTCACAAAACTACTTACGAGCAGTACGTC.